The 27 T cell receptor beta chains presented below share a single source sample, sequenced in a study of shared clonotypes between healthy human individuals. The table came from immunoSEQ multiplex PCR; TCRdb's copy has only in-frame clones and leaves some out. The table lists 1,500,000 or so clones, 95% to 97% of them singletons. The sample taken for sequencing was naive CD4+ T cells sorted from blood. Noted subset: CD45RA+ positively selected. All receptors come from a man younger than 40 in good health.

The gene calls are TRBV4-2 and TRBJ1-1; D remains ambiguous. V was trimmed by 8 bases and J by 2 bases, leaving 18 bases between them. Germline V gives CDR1 LGHNA, CDR2 YNFKEQ. The CDR3 is 15 amino acids. CDR3 in amino acids: CASRTTAGANTEAFF. CDR3 coding DNA: TGTGCCAGCCGGACCACGGCAGGTGCAAACACTGAAGCTTTCTTT.

This clone has only one observation. The chain uses TRBV4-1 and TRBJ2-7; a possible D gene is TRBD2 (5 bases). CDR1 is MGHRA and CDR2 is YSYEKL in the germline V gene. The length of the CDR3 is 14 residues. V lost 1 base and J lost 0, with 7 bases in between. CDR3 protein: CASSQGGSSYEQYF. Here the CDR3 DNA reads TGCGCCAGCAGCCAAGGAGGGAGCTCCTACGAGCAGTACTTC.

This chain connects TRBV7-3 to TRBJ2-3; D possibly corresponds to TRBD2 (5 bases). CDR1 and CDR2 from the germline V gene are SGHTA and FQGTGA. V gave up 5 bases and J gave up 8 bases, with 17 bases separating them. The CDR3 length is 14 residues. The CDR3 nucleotides are TGTGCCAGCAGCCTGAAAGGCCCTCGGGGTACGCAGTATTTT. Its protein is CASSLKGPRGTQYF.

This clone was counted a single time. The chain recombines TRBV29-1 with TRBJ2-1; TRBD2 matches at 9 bases. Looked up from germline, CDR1 is SQVTM and CDR2 is ANQGSEA. V lost 5 bases, J lost 5 bases, and 7 bases stayed unmatched. The CDR3 length is 14 residues. The CDR3 nucleotides are TGCAGCGTTCGCCCGGGACTAGCCGACAATGAGCAGTTCTTC. This encodes CSVRPGLADNEQFF.

This clone was observed once. The chain combines TRBV9 with TRBJ2-1, with TRBD2 matching over 10 bases. The CDR3 spans 14 residues. Losses at the gene ends were 5 bases for V and 7 bases for J; bases not matched to a gene: 6. Germline assignment: CDR1 SGDLS and CDR2 YYNGEE. CDR3 sequence: CASSPGLAVNEQFF. In nucleotides, the CDR3 is TGTGCCAGCAGTCCAGGACTAGCGGTGAATGAGCAGTTCTTC.

The chain uses TRBV5-1 and TRBJ2-7; 11 bases match TRBD2. The CDR3 sequence is 14 residues long. Germline V gene sequence: CDR1 SGHRS, CDR2 YFSETQ. The trim removed 4 bases at V and 6 bases at J, leaving 6 bases unmatched. The chain's CDR3 is CASSGGTSGLEQYF. CDR3 in DNA: TGCGCCAGCAGCGGTGGGACTAGCGGTCTCGAGCAGTACTTC.

The chain combines TRBV5-1 with TRBJ2-3; maybe TRBD2 (6 bases). Germline values: CDR1 SGHRS, CDR2 YFSETQ. V was shortened by 2 bases and J by 4 bases, with 20 bases between the two germline ends. There are 17 residues in the CDR3. The CDR3 nucleotides are TGCGCCAGCAGCTTAAAACCGGGACTTCCCATGTCAGATACGCAGTATTTT. Encoded protein: CASSLKPGLPMSDTQYF. The whole variable domain, remainder taken from reference TRBV5-1 and TRBJ2-3, is KAGVTQTPRYLIKTRGQQVTLSCSPISGHRSVSWYQQTPGQGLQFLFEYFSETQRNKGNFPGRFSGRQFSNSRSEMNVSTLELGDSALYLCASSLKPGLPMSDTQYFGPGTRLTVL.

The rearrangement joins TRBV7-8 to TRBJ2-3, with 9 nucleotides matching TRBD1. The ends lost 5 bases at V and 6 bases at J; junction bases unmatched: 6. Germline V CDR1 and CDR2: SGHVS, FQNEAQ. The CDR3 sequence is 14 residues long. The CDR3 region is CASSPRQGVDTQYF. CDR3 nucleotide sequence: TGTGCCAGCAGCCCCCGACAGGGGGTCGATACGCAGTATTTT.

This clone was counted once. CDR3 bases: TGTGCCAGCCGCAGGGCGATCACCGGGGAGCTGTTTTTT. As protein: CASRRAITGELFF. The chain joins TRBV2 to TRBJ2-2; D is possibly TRBD1 (5 bases). The ends were cut back, 8 bases at V and 4 bases at J, with 11 bases in the middle. Per the germline V gene, CDR1 is SNHLY and CDR2 is FYNNEI. The CDR3 consists of 13 residues.

This clone showed up just a few times. This same CDR3 is encoded by further DNA sequences in the sample. The chain joins TRBV11-2 to TRBJ2-2; D unresolved. This CDR3 region has 14 residues. Germline lookup yields CDR1 SGHAT and CDR2 FQNNGV. Between the trimmed V and J ends, which lost 3 bases and 1 base, there was a span of 6 bases. The CDR3 loop reads CASSLTVNTGELFF. The CDR3 DNA reads as TGTGCCAGCAGCTTGACGGTGAACACCGGGGAGCTGTTTTTT.

V is TRBV11-3 and J is TRBJ2-1; D not certain. The CDR3 has 13 residues. Looked up from germline, CDR1 is SGHNT and CDR2 is YENEEA. V gave up 0 bases and J gave up 10 bases, with 10 bases separating them. This chain's CDR3 is CASSLDVENEQFF. DNA of the CDR3: TGTGCCAGCAGCTTAGATGTGGAGAACGAGCAGTTCTTC.

The rearrangement joins TRBV28 to TRBJ2-1; 7 bases map to TRBD1. Germline V lookup: CDR1 MDHEN, CDR2 SYDVKM. The CDR3 has 15 amino acids. With V trimmed by 7 bases and J by 1 base, 7 bases remained unmatched. CDR3 sequence: CASKKRDSSYNEQFF. CDR3 coding DNA: TGTGCCAGCAAAAAAAGGGACAGTTCCTACAATGAGCAGTTCTTC.

For this clone: Other nucleotide sequences from this sample produce the same CDR3. The genes are TRBV5-1 and TRBJ2-3; no reliable D call. This CDR3 region has 14 residues. V lost 4 bases and J lost 0, with 9 bases in between. CDR1 is SGHRS, CDR2 YFSETQ, per germline. The CDR3 here is CASSLGSSTDTQYF. The CDR3 DNA is TGCGCCAGCAGCCTCGGATCAAGCACAGATACGCAGTATTTT.

The rearrangement uses TRBV6-5 and TRBJ2-2, with TRBD2 identical over 8 bases. This CDR3 is 15 amino acids long. V was pared by 2 bases and J by 6 bases, with 5 bases of the junction left unmatched. Germline CDR1 is MNHEY and CDR2 is SVGAGI. CDR3 in amino acids: CASSYGLATPGELFF. The CDR3 DNA reads TGTGCCAGCAGTTACGGACTAGCCACCCCCGGGGAGCTGTTTTTT.

This chain links TRBV11-2 with TRBJ2-3, with 12 positions matching TRBD2. This CDR3 spans 15 amino acids. Germline CDR1 and CDR2: SGHAT and FQNNGV. The V gene end was trimmed by 1 base and the J gene end by 4 bases; junction bases not matched to a gene: 0. DNA of the CDR3: TGTGCCAGCAGCTTAGGACTAGCGGGAGCAGATACGCAGTATTTT. Its protein product is CASSLGLAGADTQYF.

This chain joins TRBV9 and TRBJ2-2, with D perhaps matching TRBD1 (6 bases). With 1 base removed from V and 3 bases from J, the gap between germline ends came to 13 bases. This CDR3 is built from 16 residues. Looked up from germline, CDR1 is SGDLS and CDR2 is YYNGEE. The DNA of the CDR3 is TGTGCCAGCAGCGTAAGGGGGAGTAGCGACACCGGGGAGCTGTTTTTT. Its translation is CASSVRGSSDTGELFF.

The chain joins TRBV9 to TRBJ2-1; no firm D call. This CDR3 is 12 amino acids long. The germline V gene encodes CDR1 SGDLS and CDR2 YYNGEE. Trimming cost V 0 bases and J 8 bases, with 6 bases left between them. The CDR3 reads CASSVAGDEQFF. The CDR3 bases are TGTGCCAGCAGCGTAGCTGGGGATGAGCAGTTCTTC. The whole variable domain, filled in from reference TRBV9 and TRBJ2-1, reads DSGVTQTPKHLITATGQRVTLRCSPRSGDLSVYWYQQSLDQGLQFLIQYYNGEERAKGNILERFSAQQFPDLHSELNLSSLELGDSALYFCASSVAGDEQFFGPGTRLTVL.

The table lists this clone with a count of one. The chain joins TRBV5-1 to TRBJ2-1, with 9 bases that match TRBD2. CDR3 length equals 15 residues. V lost 2 bases, J lost 6 bases, and 6 bases stayed unmatched. Germline V lookup: CDR1 SGHRS, CDR2 YFSETQ. The CDR3 DNA reads TGCGCCAGCAGCTTATCCGGGACTAGCATCAATGAGCAGTTCTTC. The encoded protein is CASSLSGTSINEQFF.

About this clone itself: The junction departs from germline at one end; a sequencing error may be responsible. The rearrangement uses TRBV5-6 and TRBJ2-7, with a tentative D call TRBD1 (6 bases). The germline V gene encodes CDR1 SGHDT and CDR2 YYEEEE. The CDR3 is 12 amino acids. The CDR3 DNA is TGTGCCAGCAGCGTAGGAACCAGGGGATTTGACTTC. Translated, it gives CASSVGTRGFDF. Using reference TRBV5-6 and TRBJ2-7 for the parts outside the CDR3, the full variable domain is DAGVTQSPTHLIKTRGQQVTLRCSPKSGHDTVSWYQQALGQGPQFIFQYYEEEERQRGNFPDRFSGHQFPNYSSELNVNALLLGDSALYLCASSVGTRGFDFGPGTRLTVT.

As concerns this clone: Other DNA sequences in the same sample also yield this CDR3. The rearrangement uses TRBV9 and TRBJ2-1; no reliable D call. From germline, CDR1 is SGDLS and CDR2 YYNGEE. This CDR3 comprises 13 residues. Trimming took 2 bases from V and 2 from J, leaving 5 bases between them. This CDR3 reads CASSVGTYNEQFF. CDR3 nucleotides: TGTGCCAGCAGCGTGGGAACCTACAATGAGCAGTTCTTC.

The genes are TRBV5-6 and TRBJ1-5, with D possibly matching TRBD1 (5 bases). Per germline, CDR1 SGHDT and CDR2 YYEEEE. CDR3 length: 14 amino acids. Trimming took off 2 bases at V and 2 bases at J, with 8 bases between the two ends. The CDR3 loop reads CASSFFRGNQPQHF. The CDR3, as DNA: TGTGCCAGCAGCTTTTTCAGGGGCAATCAGCCCCAGCATTTT.

The gene calls are TRBV6-6 and TRBJ2-7; 7 nucleotides line up with TRBD2. Trimming at V came to 0 bases and at J to 11 bases, leaving 1 base not matched to a gene. The CDR3 extends over 11 amino acids. Germline loops: CDR1 MNHNY, CDR2 SVGAGI (reference sequence). CDR3: CASSYSGTKYF. The CDR3 bases are TGTGCCAGCAGTTACTCGGGGACTAAGTACTTC.

The chain joins TRBV4-3 to TRBJ2-1; 8 bases are shared with TRBD1. Trimming at V came to 5 bases and at J to 6 bases, leaving 12 bases not matched to a gene. Looked up from germline, CDR1 is LGHNA and CDR2 is YSLEER. The CDR3 has 16 amino acids. CDR3 loop: CASSGQQGGVGNEQFF. The CDR3 nucleotides are TGCGCCAGCAGCGGGCAACAGGGGGGAGTAGGCAATGAGCAGTTCTTC.

The chain uses TRBV7-6 and TRBJ2-7; D is uncertain. Between the trimmed V and J ends, which lost 0 bases and 7 bases, there was a span of 7 bases. The CDR3 extends over 12 amino acids. CDR1 is SGHVS, CDR2 FNYEAQ, per germline. CDR3 region: CASSLAEREQYF. CDR3 DNA: TGTGCCAGCAGCTTAGCGGAACGGGAGCAGTACTTC.

The chain recombines TRBV6-1 with TRBJ2-1; 16 bases match TRBD2. CDR3 length: 16 amino acids. V trimming: 3 bases; J trimming: 9 bases; junction bases outside the gene matches: 5. Germline lookup yields CDR1 MNHNS and CDR2 SASEGT. CDR3 nucleotides: TGTGCCAGCAGTGATCCGGGACTAGCGGGAGGGCCTGAGCAGTTCTTC. Its protein is CASSDPGLAGGPEQFF.

This chain links TRBV5-5 with TRBJ2-7, with TRBD1 matching over 10 bases. Germline V gene data show CDR1 as SGHKS and CDR2 as YYEKEE (reference sequence). This CDR3 is 15 amino acids long. Germline trimming cut 5 bases from V and 3 bases from J; bases unmatched to any gene: 8. CDR3 nucleotide sequence: TGTGCCAGCAGGACGACAGGGGGCCAATACTACGAGCAGTACTTC. Its translation: CASRTTGGQYYEQYF. Looking up the rest from reference TRBV5-5 and TRBJ2-7 gives the full variable domain: DAGVTQSPTHLIKTRGQQVTLRCSPISGHKSVSWYQQVLGQGPQFIFQYYEKEERGRGNFPDRFSARQFPNYSSELNVNALLLGDSALYLCASRTTGGQYYEQYFGPGTRLTVT.

Regarding this clone: This CDR3 is also generated by other DNA sequences in the sample. The chain couples TRBV6-5 to TRBJ2-7; 12 nucleotides match TRBD2. J was trimmed by 2 bases and V by 8 bases; bases with no gene match: 1. The germline V gene encodes CDR1 MNHEY and CDR2 SVGAGI. The CDR3 contains 13 residues. In DNA form, the CDR3 reads TGTGCCAGCCGGACTAGCGGGGCCTACGAGCAGTACTTC. Residues: CASRTSGAYEQYF.